This record looks at one T cell receptor (beta chain) sequence and its context. What it binds is unknown. The data are from a study of T cells in Graves' hyperthyroidism and ophthalmopathy. CDR3 length: 15 residues. Germline CDR1 and CDR2: SGHAT and FQNNGV. V was clipped by 5 bases and J by 1 base, with 14 bases between them. Study-level results: Ophthalmopathy could be told apart from stable hyperthyroidism with a 13 V-J model.

Uncontrolled infection, other autoimmune disease, pregnancy or lactation led to exclusion. RNA transcripts yielded amplified TCR beta CDR3 regions. The HTBI primer set drove a first-round RT-PCR of the TCR CDR3. TCRdb called the multiplex PCR reads again in MiXCR, with one record for every CDR3 protein. The sample holds around 520,000 distinct CDR3 sequences; approximately 15% are singletons and the top ten take over 15%. The sequenced sample was blood. The receptor was isolated from a woman aged 18-29 years with Graves' hyperthyroidism. This chain uses TRBV11-2 with TRBJ1-2; D is perhaps TRBD1 (6 bases). CDR3 amino acids: CASSPGQYYNYGYTF. In DNA, the CDR3 is TGTGCCAGCAGCCCAGGACAGTACTATAACTATGGCTACACCTTC. The full variable domain, rest sourced from reference TRBV11-2 and TRBJ1-2, is EAGVAQSPRYKIIEKRQSVAFWCNPISGHATLYWYQQILGQGPKLLIQFQNNGVVDDSQLPKDRFSAERLKGVDSTLKIQPAKLEDSAVYLCASSPGQYYNYGYTFGSGTRLTVV.